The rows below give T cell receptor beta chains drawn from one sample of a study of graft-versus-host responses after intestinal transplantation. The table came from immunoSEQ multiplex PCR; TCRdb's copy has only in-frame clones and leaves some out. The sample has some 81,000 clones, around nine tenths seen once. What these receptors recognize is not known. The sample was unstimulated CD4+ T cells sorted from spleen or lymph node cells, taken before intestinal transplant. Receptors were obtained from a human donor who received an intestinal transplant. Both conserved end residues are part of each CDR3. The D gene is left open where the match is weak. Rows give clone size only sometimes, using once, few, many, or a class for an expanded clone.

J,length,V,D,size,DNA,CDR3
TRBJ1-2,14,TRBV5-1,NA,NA,TGCGCCAGCAGCTTGGTGGACAGATCAGATGGCTACACCTTC,CASSLVDRSDGYTF
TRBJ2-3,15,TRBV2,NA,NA,TGTGCCAGCAGTCGGGCTAGCTGGAGCACAGATACGCAGTATTTT,CASSRASWSTDTQYF
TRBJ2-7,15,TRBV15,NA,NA,TGTGCCACCAGCAGAGTTCCGTTGAGCTCCTACGAGCAGTACTTC,CATSRVPLSSYEQYF
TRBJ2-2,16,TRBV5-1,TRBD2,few,TGCGCCAGCAGCTTGGTTCCGGGGCGGGGGACCGGGGAGCTGTTTTTT,CASSLVPGRGTGELFF
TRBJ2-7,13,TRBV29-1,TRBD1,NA,TGCAGCGCCGCCGGGACAGGGGGCGCCGAGCAGTACTTC,CSAAGTGGAEQYF
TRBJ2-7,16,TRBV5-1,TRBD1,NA,TGCGCCAGCAGCGTAGGGCCGGGACAGCCTCTCTACGAGCAGTACTTC,CASSVGPGQPLYEQYF
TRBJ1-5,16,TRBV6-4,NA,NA,TGTGCCAGCAGTGTCGACACTTCTTGGAACAATCAGCCCCAGCATTTT,CASSVDTSWNNQPQHF
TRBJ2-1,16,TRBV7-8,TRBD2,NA,TGTGCCAGCAGCTTCAGAGGGAGCGGGAGTTACAATGAGCAGTTCTTC,CASSFRGSGSYNEQFF
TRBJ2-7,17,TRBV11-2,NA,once,TGTGCCAGCAGCTTAGGAGGATTAGGGGTCCTGGGGTACGAGCAGTACTTC,CASSLGGLGVLGYEQYF
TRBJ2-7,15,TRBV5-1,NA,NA,TGCGCCAGCAGCTTGGTGGGTGGGAGGGGGTACGAGCAGTACTTC,CASSLVGGRGYEQYF
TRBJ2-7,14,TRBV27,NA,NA,TGTGCCAGCAGTTTAGGACGAGCGGGCTACGAGCAGTACTTC,CASSLGRAGYEQYF
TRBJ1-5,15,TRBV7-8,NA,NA,TGTGCCAGCAGCTTACGGGAGGCCTGGGGTCAGCCCCAGCATTTT,CASSLREAWGQPQHF
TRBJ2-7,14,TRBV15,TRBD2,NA,TGTGCCACCCGACTAGCGGGAGGGCCGGGCGAGCAGTACTTC,CATRLAGGPGEQYF
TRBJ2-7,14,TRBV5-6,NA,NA,TGTGCCAGCAGCCGTACGGGAATGTACTACGAGCAGTACTTC,CASSRTGMYYEQYF
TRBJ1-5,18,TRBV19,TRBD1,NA,TGTGCCAGTACCACCCGGGACAGGGGACCTTATAGCAATCAGCCCCAGCATTTT,CASTTRDRGPYSNQPQHF
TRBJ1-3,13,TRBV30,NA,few,TGTGCCTGGGGACAGACGTCTGGAAACACCATATATTTT,CAWGQTSGNTIYF
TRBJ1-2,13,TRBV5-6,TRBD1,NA,TGTGCCAGCAGCCGACAGGGGGGCTATGGCTACACCTTC,CASSRQGGYGYTF